This TCR beta chain was found in a study of blood T cell repertoires in COVID-19. For the study at large: Acute and convalescent COVID-19 samples came from the United States, Italy and Spain. In each case, the material was cDNA or gDNA derived from T cells, B-cell-depleted T cells, or PBMCs.

Clones were read by immunoSEQ multiplex PCR, and TCRdb kept only the in-frame ones, dropping some. The repertoire holds 8,800 or so clones, with roughly four fifths as singletons. The CDR3 totals 16 residues. V dropped 2 bases and J dropped 0 bases, with 8 bases sitting between them. Germline CDR1 is ENHRY and CDR2 is SYGVKD. The chain combines TRBV10-3 with TRBJ1-6; no firm D call. Sequences were obtained from peripheral blood. This receptor was taken from a human donor in a cohort sampled during active COVID-19. The CDR3 bases are TGTGCCATCAGTGAGACCCCTAGCTCCTATAATTCACCCCTCCACTTT. This encodes CAISETPSSYNSPLHF.